A selection of T cell receptor beta chains follows, all from one sample in a study of shared clonotypes between healthy human individuals. Assay: immunoSEQ multiplex PCR; the TCRdb copy retains only in-frame clones and omits some. The table lists about 2.5 million clones, 85% to 95% of them singletons. The sequenced sample consisted of naive CD4+ T cells from PBMCs. These receptors came from a man between 18 and 29 years old in good health. Some clones in this sample may be carry-over from other donors' samples. The CDR3 runs from the conserved cysteine through the conserved F or W. The D gene is left open where the match is weak. Size tells how often a clone was seen (once, few, many) or the class of an expanded clone, and some rows leave it out.

clone_size d_call j_call v_call cdr3_aa cdr3_nt
few TRBD1 TRBJ1-1 TRBV13 CASSIRIGTALNTEAFF TGTGCCAGCAGCATAAGGATCGGGACAGCATTGAACACTGAAGCTTTCTTT
. . TRBJ2-3 TRBV18 CASSPRGDTQYF TGTGCCAGCTCACCTAGGGGAGATACGCAGTATTTT
. TRBD2 TRBJ2-3 TRBV18 CASSPTSGNPDTQYF TGTGCCAGCTCACCAACTAGCGGGAACCCAGATACGCAGTATTTT
. . TRBJ2-3 TRBV27 CASSLRQGTDTQYF TGTGCCAGCAGTCTACGACAGGGCACAGATACGCAGTATTTT
. . TRBJ2-1 TRBV7-9 CASSSGVSEQFF TGTGCCAGCAGCTCCGGAGTTAGTGAGCAGTTCTTC
. TRBD1 TRBJ1-4 TRBV29-1 CSVEDPHMDRGREKLFF TGCAGCGTTGAAGACCCGCACATGGACAGGGGGCGCGAAAAACTGTTTTTT
. . TRBJ1-5 TRBV6-1 CASRAGTLSNQPQHF TGTGCCAGCAGAGCCGGGACACTTAGCAATCAGCCCCAGCATTTT
. TRBD1 TRBJ2-7 TRBV5-1 CASSRIGDSSEQYF TGCGCCAGCAGCCGAATTGGGGACAGCAGCGAGCAGTACTTC
. . TRBJ1-1 TRBV4-3 CASSHTGLGPEAFF TGCGCCAGCAGCCACACGGGACTAGGCCCTGAAGCTTTCTTT
. . TRBJ2-6 TRBV6-6 CASSLELPGANVLTF TGTGCCAGCAGTCTCGAGCTGCCTGGGGCCAACGTCCTGACTTTC
. . TRBJ2-2 TRBV7-9 CASSSYSPGTGELFF TGTGCCAGCAGCTCTTATAGTCCGGGTACCGGGGAGCTGTTTTTT
. TRBD2 TRBJ2-3 TRBV9 CASSASSGRVDTQYF TGTGCCAGCAGCGCATCTAGCGGGAGGGTAGATACGCAGTATTTT
. . TRBJ2-4 TRBV10-3 CAISEAGGAGNIQYF TGTGCCATCAGTGAAGCGGGTGGGGCGGGAAACATTCAGTACTTC
. TRBD1 TRBJ2-4 TRBV27 CASSLKGGDRVIQYF TGTGCCAGCAGTTTAAAGGGAGGGGACAGGGTTATTCAGTACTTC
. TRBD1 TRBJ2-3 TRBV29-1 CSAGQQGRTDTQYF TGCAGCGCAGGACAACAGGGGCGTACAGATACGCAGTATTTT
. TRBD1 TRBJ1-2 TRBV5-1 CASSLEAGGYGYTF TGCGCCAGCAGCTTGGAGGCAGGGGGGTATGGCTACACCTTC
. . TRBJ2-7 TRBV6-1 CASSEGLAFEQYF TGTGCCAGCAGTGAAGGCCTAGCGTTCGAGCAGTACTTC
once TRBD1 TRBJ1-1 TRBV19 CASSMYRGTEAFF TGTGCCAGTAGTATGTACAGGGGAACTGAAGCTTTCTTT
. . TRBJ2-3 TRBV9 CASSAGVADTQYF TGTGCCAGCAGCGCGGGTGTAGCAGATACGCAGTATTTT
once . TRBJ2-7 TRBV2 CASRYGSYEQYF TGTGCCAGCAGGTACGGCTCCTACGAGCAGTACTTC
once . TRBJ2-7 TRBV5-1 CASRPGTGYEQYF TGCGCCAGCAGGCCGGGGACGGGGTACGAGCAGTACTTC
. TRBD2 TRBJ2-3 TRBV27 CASSYYLAGGPPQYF TGTGCCAGCAGTTATTATCTAGCGGGAGGGCCCCCGCAGTATTTT
. TRBD1 TRBJ2-7 TRBV7-9 CASSPPGTGGREQYF TGTGCCAGCAGCCCTCCCGGGACAGGGGGCCGCGAGCAGTACTTC
. TRBD1 TRBJ2-5 TRBV6-1 CASSAQTGVQETQYF TGTGCCAGCAGTGCTCAAACAGGGGTCCAAGAGACCCAGTACTTC
. . TRBJ2-3 TRBV5-1 CASSPVTGTDTQYF TGCGCCAGCAGCCCAGTTACAGGCACAGATACGCAGTATTTT
. TRBD2 TRBJ2-3 TRBV11-2 CASSLGTSGRSADTQYF TGTGCCAGCAGCTTAGGGACTAGCGGGAGATCGGCAGATACGCAGTATTTT
. . TRBJ1-5 TRBV5-1 CASSLGGDPEPQHF TGCGCCAGCAGCTTGGGTGGGGACCCGGAGCCCCAGCATTTT
. . TRBJ2-2 TRBV5-1 CASRPLANTGELFF TGCGCCAGCAGACCACTTGCGAACACCGGGGAGCTGTTTTTT
. . TRBJ2-1 TRBV29-1 CSVEGLLSNEQFF TGCAGCGTTGAAGGTCTCCTTTCCAATGAGCAGTTCTTC
. . TRBJ1-1 TRBV28 CATTGNTEAFF TGTGCCACCACGGGGAACACTGAAGCTTTCTTT
. . TRBJ2-5 TRBV14 CASSQLGFGGETQYF TGTGCCAGCAGCCAACTTGGGTTTGGTGGAGAGACCCAGTACTTC
. . TRBJ2-2 TRBV7-9 CASSLASGTGELFF TGTGCCAGCAGCTTAGCGTCGGGAACCGGGGAGCTGTTTTTT
. . TRBJ2-4 TRBV28 CASSLKGREECIQYF TGTGCCAGCAGTTTAAAGGGCAGGGAGGAATGCATTCAGTACTTC
once TRBD1 TRBJ1-5 TRBV5-4 CASSRDGGQGEVPQHF TGTGCCAGCAGCCGAGACGGGGGACAGGGAGAAGTTCCCCAGCATTTT
. TRBD2 TRBJ2-1 TRBV5-1 CASSLLASGNNEQFF TGCGCCAGCAGCTTGTTGGCTAGCGGAAACAATGAGCAGTTCTTC
. TRBD2 TRBJ2-2 TRBV4-1 CASSLRTRDTGELFF TGCGCCAGCAGCCTTAGGACTAGGGACACCGGGGAGCTGTTTTTT
. TRBD2 TRBJ2-7 TRBV18 CASSPASGAYEQYF TGTGCCAGCTCACCGGCTAGCGGGGCCTACGAGCAGTACTTC
. . TRBJ2-1 TRBV28 CASRRGSSYNEQFF TGTGCCAGCAGGAGGGGAAGCTCCTACAATGAGCAGTTCTTC
once . TRBJ2-2 TRBV11-3 CASSLPGLNTGELFF TGTGCCAGCAGCTTACCCGGACTTAACACCGGGGAGCTGTTTTTT
. . TRBJ2-5 TRBV7-2 CASSLAGDQETQYF TGTGCCAGCAGCTTAGCGGGGGACCAAGAGACCCAGTACTTC
. . TRBJ1-3 TRBV7-9 CASSRAQGRRGSGNTIYF TGTGCCAGCAGCCGGGCCCAGGGCCGACGAGGATCTGGAAACACCATATATTTT
. . TRBJ2-2 TRBV27 CASSPRGPNTGELFF TGTGCCAGCAGTCCCCGGGGGCCGAACACCGGGGAGCTGTTTTTT
. . TRBJ2-6 TRBV18 CAIGSPRQPNVLTF TGTGCCATCGGGAGTCCAAGGCAACCCAACGTCCTGACTTTC
. . TRBJ1-5 TRBV13 CASSLGTANQPQHF TGTGCCAGCAGCTTAGGGACGGCGAATCAGCCCCAGCATTTT
few TRBD1 TRBJ2-7 TRBV10-3 CAISVGTGVPYEQYF TGTGCCATCAGTGTAGGGACAGGAGTCCCCTACGAGCAGTACTTC
. TRBD2 TRBJ2-1 TRBV4-2 CASSQDSLAGTLNEQFF TGTGCCAGCAGCCAAGATAGCCTAGCGGGAACTTTGAATGAGCAGTTCTTC
. . TRBJ2-1 TRBV7-8 CASSQRVGTTYNEQFF TGTGCCAGCAGCCAAAGAGTCGGAACTACTTACAATGAGCAGTTCTTC
. . TRBJ2-3 TRBV25-1 CASSEFKAPRTDTQYF TGTGCCAGCAGTGAATTCAAGGCACCTCGCACAGATACGCAGTATTTT
. TRBD2 TRBJ2-5 TRBV5-1 CASSLGGLGAGVGTQYF TGCGCCAGCAGCTTGGGCGGTTTAGGCGCGGGAGTAGGGACCCAGTACTTC
. . TRBJ2-1 TRBV6-5 CASSYTSSPNEQFF TGTGCCAGCAGTTATACTTCTAGCCCCAATGAGCAGTTCTTC
. . TRBJ1-2 TRBV7-9 CASSLNGYGYTF TGTGCCAGCAGCTTGAATGGCTATGGCTACACCTTC